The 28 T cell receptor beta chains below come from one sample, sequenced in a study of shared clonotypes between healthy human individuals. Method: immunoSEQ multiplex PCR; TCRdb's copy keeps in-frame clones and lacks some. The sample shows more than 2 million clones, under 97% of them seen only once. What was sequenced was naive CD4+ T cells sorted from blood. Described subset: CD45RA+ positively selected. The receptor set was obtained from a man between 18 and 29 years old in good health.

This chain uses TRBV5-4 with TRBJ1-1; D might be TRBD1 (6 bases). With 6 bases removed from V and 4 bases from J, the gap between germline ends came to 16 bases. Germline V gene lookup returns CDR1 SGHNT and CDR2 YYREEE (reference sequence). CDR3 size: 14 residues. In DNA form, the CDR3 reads TGTGCCAGCAACGACCCCTCCAGGGGCACTGAAGCTTTCTTT. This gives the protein CASNDPSRGTEAFF.

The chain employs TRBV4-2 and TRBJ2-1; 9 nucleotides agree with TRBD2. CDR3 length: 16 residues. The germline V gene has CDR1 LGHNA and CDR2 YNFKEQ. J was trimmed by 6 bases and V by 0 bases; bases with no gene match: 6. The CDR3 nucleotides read TGTGCCAGCAGCCAAGATCGCGGGGGGGCCTTCAATGAGCAGTTCTTC. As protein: CASSQDRGGAFNEQFF.

This CDR3 reads CAISENRGSTGELFF. The CDR3 nucleotides read TGTGCCATCAGTGAAAACAGGGGTTCAACCGGGGAGCTGTTTTTT. V usage is TRBV10-3 and J usage is TRBJ2-2; 7 bases align to TRBD1. V was clipped by 3 bases and J by 5 bases; unmatched bases: 6. CDR1 ENHRY and CDR2 SYGVKD come from the germline V gene. The CDR3 has 15 residues.

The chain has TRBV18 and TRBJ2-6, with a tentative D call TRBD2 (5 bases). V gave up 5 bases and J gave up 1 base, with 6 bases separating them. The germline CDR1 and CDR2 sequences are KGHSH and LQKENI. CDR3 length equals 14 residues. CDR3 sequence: CASSGESGANVLTF. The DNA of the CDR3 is TGTGCCAGCTCAGGGGAGTCTGGGGCCAACGTCCTGACTTTC.

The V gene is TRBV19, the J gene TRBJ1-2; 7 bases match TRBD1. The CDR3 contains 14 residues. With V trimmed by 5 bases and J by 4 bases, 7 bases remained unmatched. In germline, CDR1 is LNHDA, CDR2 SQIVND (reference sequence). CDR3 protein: CASSEKGTVYGYTF. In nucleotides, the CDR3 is TGTGCCAGTAGTGAGAAAGGGACAGTCTATGGCTACACCTTC.

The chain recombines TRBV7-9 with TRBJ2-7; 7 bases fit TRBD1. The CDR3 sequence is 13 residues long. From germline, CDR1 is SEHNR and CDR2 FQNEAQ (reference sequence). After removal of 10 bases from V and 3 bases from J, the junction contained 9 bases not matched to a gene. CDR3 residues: CATSGTERYEQYF. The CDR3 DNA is TGTGCCACCTCCGGGACAGAGCGCTACGAGCAGTACTTC.

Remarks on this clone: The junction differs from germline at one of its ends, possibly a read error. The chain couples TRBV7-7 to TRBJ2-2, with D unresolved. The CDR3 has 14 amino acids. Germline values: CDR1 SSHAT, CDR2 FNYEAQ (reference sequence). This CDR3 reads CASSRAFHTGELFF. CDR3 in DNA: TGTGCTAGCAGCCGGGCCTTTCACACCGGGGAGCTGTTTTTT.

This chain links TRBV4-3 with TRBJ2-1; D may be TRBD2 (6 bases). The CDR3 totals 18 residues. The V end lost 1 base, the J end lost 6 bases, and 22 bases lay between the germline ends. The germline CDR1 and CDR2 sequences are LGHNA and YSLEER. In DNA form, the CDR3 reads TGCGCCAGCAGCCAAGTAGGGCAAACGGGACTTAAAACCAATGAGCAGTTCTTC. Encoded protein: CASSQVGQTGLKTNEQFF.

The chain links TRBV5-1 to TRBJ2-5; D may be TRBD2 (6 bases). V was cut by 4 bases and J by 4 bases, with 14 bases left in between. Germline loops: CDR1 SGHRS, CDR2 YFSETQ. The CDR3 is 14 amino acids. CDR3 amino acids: CASSPGLQRETQYF. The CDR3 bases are TGCGCCAGCAGCCCCGGACTACAACGAGAGACCCAGTACTTC. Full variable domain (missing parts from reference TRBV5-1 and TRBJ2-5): KAGVTQTPRYLIKTRGQQVTLSCSPISGHRSVSWYQQTPGQGLQFLFEYFSETQRNKGNFPGRFSGRQFSNSRSEMNVSTLELGDSALYLCASSPGLQRETQYFGPGTRLLVL.

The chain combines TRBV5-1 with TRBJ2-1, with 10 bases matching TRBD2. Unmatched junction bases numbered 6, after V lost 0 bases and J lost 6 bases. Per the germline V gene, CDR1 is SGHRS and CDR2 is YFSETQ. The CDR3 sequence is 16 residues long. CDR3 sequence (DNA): TGCGCCAGCAGCTTGGGGATCCTAGCGGGGGTCAATGAGCAGTTCTTC. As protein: CASSLGILAGVNEQFF.

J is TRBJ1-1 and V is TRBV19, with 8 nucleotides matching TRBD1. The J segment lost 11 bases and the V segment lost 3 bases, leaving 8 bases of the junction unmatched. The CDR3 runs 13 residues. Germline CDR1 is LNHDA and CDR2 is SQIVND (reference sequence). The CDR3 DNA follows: TGTGCCAGTAGTATCGGACAGGGTAATTTGGCTTTCTTT. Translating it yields CASSIGQGNLAFF.

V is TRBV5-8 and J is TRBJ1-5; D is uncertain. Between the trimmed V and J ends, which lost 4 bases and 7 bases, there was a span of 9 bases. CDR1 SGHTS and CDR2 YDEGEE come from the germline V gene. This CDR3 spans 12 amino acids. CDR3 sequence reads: CASSALRQPQHF. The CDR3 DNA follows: TGTGCCAGCAGCGCCCTCCGACAGCCCCAGCATTTT.

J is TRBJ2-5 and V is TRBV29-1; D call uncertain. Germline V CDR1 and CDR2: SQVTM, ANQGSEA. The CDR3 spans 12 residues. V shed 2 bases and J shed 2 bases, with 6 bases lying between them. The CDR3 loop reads CSVEYSQETQYF. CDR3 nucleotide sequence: TGCAGCGTTGAATACAGTCAAGAGACCCAGTACTTC.

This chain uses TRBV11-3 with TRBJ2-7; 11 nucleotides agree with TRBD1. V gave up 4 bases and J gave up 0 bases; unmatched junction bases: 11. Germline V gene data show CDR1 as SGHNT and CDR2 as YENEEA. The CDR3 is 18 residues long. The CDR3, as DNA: TGTGCCAGCAGCTACCTACCGGGACAGGGGGTTTGCTCCTACGAGCAGTACTTC. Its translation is CASSYLPGQGVCSYEQYF.

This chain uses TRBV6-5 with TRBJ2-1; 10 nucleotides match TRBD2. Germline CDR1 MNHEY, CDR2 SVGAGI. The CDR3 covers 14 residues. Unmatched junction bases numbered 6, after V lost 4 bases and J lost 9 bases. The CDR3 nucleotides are TGTGCCAGCAGTTCCAGCGGGGGGGCTATTGAGCAGTTCTTC. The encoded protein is CASSSSGGAIEQFF.

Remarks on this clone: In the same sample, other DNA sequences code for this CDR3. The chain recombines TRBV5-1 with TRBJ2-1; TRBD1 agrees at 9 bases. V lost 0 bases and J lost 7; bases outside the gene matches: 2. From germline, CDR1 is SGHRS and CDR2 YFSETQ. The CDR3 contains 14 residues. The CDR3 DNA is TGCGCCAGCAGCTTGGCGGGGACAGGGAATGAGCAGTTCTTC. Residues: CASSLAGTGNEQFF.

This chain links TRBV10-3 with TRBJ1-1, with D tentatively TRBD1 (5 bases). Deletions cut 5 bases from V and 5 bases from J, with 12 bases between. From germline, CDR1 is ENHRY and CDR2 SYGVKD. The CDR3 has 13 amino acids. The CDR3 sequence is CAISLGGDTEAFF. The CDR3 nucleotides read TGTGCCATCAGTTTGGGGGGGGATACTGAAGCTTTCTTT.

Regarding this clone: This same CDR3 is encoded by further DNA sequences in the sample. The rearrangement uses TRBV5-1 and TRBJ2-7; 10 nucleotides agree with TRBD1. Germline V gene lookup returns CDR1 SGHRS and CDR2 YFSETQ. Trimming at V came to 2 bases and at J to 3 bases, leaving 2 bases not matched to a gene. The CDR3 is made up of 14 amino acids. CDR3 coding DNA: TGCGCCAGCAGCTTACGGACAGGGGGCTACGAGCAGTACTTC. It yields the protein CASSLRTGGYEQYF.

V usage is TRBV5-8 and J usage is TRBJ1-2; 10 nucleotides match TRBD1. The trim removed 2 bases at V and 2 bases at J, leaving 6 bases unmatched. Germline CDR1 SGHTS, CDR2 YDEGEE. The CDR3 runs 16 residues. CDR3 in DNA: TGTGCCAGCAGCTTCCGGGACAGGGGAGTAAACTATGGCTACACCTTC. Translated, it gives CASSFRDRGVNYGYTF.

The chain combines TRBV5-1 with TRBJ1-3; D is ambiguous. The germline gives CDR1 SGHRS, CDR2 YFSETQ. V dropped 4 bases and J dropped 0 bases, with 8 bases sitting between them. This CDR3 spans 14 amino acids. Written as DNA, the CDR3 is TGCGCCAGCAGCGCAAGGAACTCTGGAAACACCATATATTTT. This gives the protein CASSARNSGNTIYF.

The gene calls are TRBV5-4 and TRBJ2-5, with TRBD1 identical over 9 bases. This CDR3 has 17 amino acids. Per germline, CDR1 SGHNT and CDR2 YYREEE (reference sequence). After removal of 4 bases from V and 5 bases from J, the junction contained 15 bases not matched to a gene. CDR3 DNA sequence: TGTGCCAGCAGCCGAACCGGGACAGGGAAGGGCGAGGAGACCCAGTACTTC. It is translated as CASSRTGTGKGEETQYF.

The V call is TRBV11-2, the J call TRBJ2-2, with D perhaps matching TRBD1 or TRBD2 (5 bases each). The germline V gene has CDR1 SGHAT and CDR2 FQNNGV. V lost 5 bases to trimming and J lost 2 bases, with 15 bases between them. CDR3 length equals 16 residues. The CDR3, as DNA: TGTGCCAGCAGCCCATCGTATGGGGGTAACACCGGGGAGCTGTTTTTT. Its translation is CASSPSYGGNTGELFF.

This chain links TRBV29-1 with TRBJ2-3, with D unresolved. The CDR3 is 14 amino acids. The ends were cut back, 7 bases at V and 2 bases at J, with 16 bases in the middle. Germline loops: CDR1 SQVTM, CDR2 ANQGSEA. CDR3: CSADGTENTDTQYF. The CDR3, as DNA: TGCAGCGCCGACGGTACAGAGAACACAGATACGCAGTATTTT.

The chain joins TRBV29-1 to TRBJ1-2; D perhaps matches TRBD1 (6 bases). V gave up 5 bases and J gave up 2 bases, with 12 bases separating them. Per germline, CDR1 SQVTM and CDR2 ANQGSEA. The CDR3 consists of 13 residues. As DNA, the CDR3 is TGCAGCGTTTACCCGGGACACAACTATGGCTACACCTTC. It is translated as CSVYPGHNYGYTF.

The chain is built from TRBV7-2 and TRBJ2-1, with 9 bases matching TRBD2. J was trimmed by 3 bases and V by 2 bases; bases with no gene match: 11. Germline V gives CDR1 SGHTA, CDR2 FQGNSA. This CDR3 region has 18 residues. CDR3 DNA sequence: TGTGCCAGCAGCTTACGTCAGGTAGCGGGAGTCAACTACAATGAGCAGTTCTTC. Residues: CASSLRQVAGVNYNEQFF.

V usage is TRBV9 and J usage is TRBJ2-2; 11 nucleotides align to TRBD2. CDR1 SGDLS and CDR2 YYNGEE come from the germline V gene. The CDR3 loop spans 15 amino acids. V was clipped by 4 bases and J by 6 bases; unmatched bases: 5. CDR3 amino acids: CASSFSGRDSGELFF. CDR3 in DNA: TGTGCCAGCAGCTTTAGCGGGAGGGACTCCGGGGAGCTGTTTTTT.

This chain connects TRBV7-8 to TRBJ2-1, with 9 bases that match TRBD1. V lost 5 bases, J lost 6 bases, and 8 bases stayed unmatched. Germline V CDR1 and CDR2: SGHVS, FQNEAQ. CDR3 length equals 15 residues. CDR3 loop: CASSGDRAGTNEQFF. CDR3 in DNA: TGTGCCAGCAGCGGGGACAGGGCCGGGACCAATGAGCAGTTCTTC.

CDR3 in amino acids: CASSLGRTYNEQFF. The CDR3 nucleotides read TGTGCCAGCAGCTTAGGGCGGACCTACAATGAGCAGTTCTTC. The chain couples TRBV7-9 to TRBJ2-1; D is undetermined. The CDR3 consists of 14 residues. Trimming stripped 1 base from V and 2 bases from J, with 6 bases between. The germline V gene has CDR1 SEHNR and CDR2 FQNEAQ (reference sequence). The full variable domain, completed using reference TRBV7-9 and TRBJ2-1, is DTGVSQNPRHKITKRGQNVTFRCDPISEHNRLYWYRQTLGQGPEFLTYFQNEAQLEKSRLLSDRFSAERPKGSFSTLEIQRTEQGDSAMYLCASSLGRTYNEQFFGPGTRLTVL.